These T cell receptor beta chains were read from a single sample in a study of T cells in Graves' hyperthyroidism and ophthalmopathy. TCRdb passed the multiplex PCR reads through MiXCR, listing each CDR3 protein once. This sample yields 250,000 or so distinct CDR3 sequences, of which around 15% are seen a single time; approximately 30% belongs to the top ten. The specimen sequenced was blood. The receptors derive from a woman between 18 and 29 years old with Graves' ophthalmopathy. Both conserved end residues are part of each CDR3. The D gene is left open where the match is weak. A clone size is listed for some rows: how often the clone was seen (once, few, many), or a class if it is expanded.

D gene: -
V gene: TRBV2
clone size: many
J gene: TRBJ1-1
CDR3 protein: CASSRGDTEAFF
CDR3 DNA: TGTGCCAGCAGCAGGGGTGACACTGAAGCTTTCTTT

D gene: TRBD1
V gene: TRBV27
clone size: many
J gene: TRBJ1-2
CDR3 protein: CASSFLIAGGPLNYGYTF
CDR3 DNA: TGTGCCAGCAGTTTTCTGATAGCAGGGGGCCCTCTAAACTATGGCTACACCTTC

D gene: TRBD2
V gene: TRBV27
clone size: many
J gene: TRBJ2-5
CDR3 protein: CASSGLADSKETQYF
CDR3 DNA: TGTGCCAGCTCTGGACTAGCGGATTCGAAAGAGACCCAGTACTTC

D gene: TRBD1
V gene: TRBV10-3
clone size: many
J gene: TRBJ1-1
CDR3 protein: CAITRGKDTEAFF
CDR3 DNA: TGTGCCATCACCAGGGGGAAGGACACTGAAGCTTTCTTT

D gene: -
V gene: TRBV19
clone size: many
J gene: TRBJ1-1
CDR3 protein: CASSIGGRENTEAFF
CDR3 DNA: TGTGCCAGTAGTATAGGGGGACGGGAGAACACTGAAGCTTTCTTT

D gene: TRBD1
V gene: TRBV2
clone size: many
J gene: TRBJ1-1
CDR3 protein: CASRKTGGRTEAFF
CDR3 DNA: TGTGCCAGCAGAAAGACAGGGGGTCGTACTGAAGCTTTCTTT

D gene: TRBD2
V gene: TRBV5-6
clone size: many
J gene: TRBJ2-3
CDR3 protein: CASSLNQILAGGHTDTQYF
CDR3 DNA: TGTGCCAGCAGCCTAAATCAGATACTAGCGGGAGGTCACACAGATACGCAGTATTTT

D gene: TRBD1
V gene: TRBV5-1
clone size: many
J gene: TRBJ1-2
CDR3 protein: CASSARGLLLDYGYTF
CDR3 DNA: TGCGCCAGCAGCGCAAGGGGGCTCCTTTTGGACTATGGCTACACCTTC

D gene: -
V gene: TRBV3-1
clone size: many
J gene: TRBJ1-2
CDR3 protein: CASSQGAGRRNYGYTF
CDR3 DNA: TGTGCCAGCAGCCAGGGGGCCGGGAGACGGAACTATGGCTACACCTTC

D gene: -
V gene: TRBV11-2
clone size: few
J gene: TRBJ2-5
CDR3 protein: CASRGMLQETQYF
CDR3 DNA: TGTGCCAGTCGAGGGATGCTCCAAGAGACCCAGTACTTC

D gene: -
V gene: TRBV7-9
clone size: many
J gene: TRBJ1-1
CDR3 protein: CASSLVRGVNTEAFF
CDR3 DNA: TGTGCCAGCAGCTTAGTAAGGGGCGTGAACACTGAAGCTTTCTTT

D gene: -
V gene: TRBV4-1
clone size: -
J gene: TRBJ1-3
CDR3 protein: CASSQDEGMAGNTIYF
CDR3 DNA: TGCGCCAGCAGCCAAGATGAGGGTATGGCTGGAAACACCATATATTTT

D gene: TRBD2
V gene: TRBV11-1
clone size: many
J gene: TRBJ2-5
CDR3 protein: CASSISEPGLGQETQYF
CDR3 DNA: TGTGCCAGCAGCATATCAGAACCGGGACTAGGGCAAGAGACCCAGTACTTC

D gene: TRBD1
V gene: TRBV20-1
clone size: many
J gene: TRBJ1-6
CDR3 protein: CSASGTGKSPLHF
CDR3 DNA: TGCAGTGCTTCGGGGACAGGGAAATCACCCCTCCACTTT

D gene: TRBD2
V gene: TRBV5-4
clone size: few
J gene: TRBJ2-7
CDR3 protein: CASSWTSGGVHEQYF
CDR3 DNA: TGTGCCAGCAGCTGGACTAGCGGGGGGGTTCACGAGCAGTACTTC

D gene: -
V gene: TRBV25-1
clone size: few
J gene: TRBJ2-7
CDR3 protein: CASSDGSTYEQYF
CDR3 DNA: TGTGCCAGCAGTGACGGGTCCACCTACGAGCAGTACTTC

D gene: -
V gene: TRBV11-2
clone size: many
J gene: TRBJ2-1
CDR3 protein: CASSSDPSYNEQFF
CDR3 DNA: TGTGCCAGCAGCTCAGACCCCTCCTACAATGAGCAGTTCTTC

D gene: -
V gene: TRBV7-2
clone size: many
J gene: TRBJ1-2
CDR3 protein: CASSLGSEYGYTF
CDR3 DNA: TGTGCCAGCAGTCTAGGTTCCGAATATGGCTACACCTTC

D gene: TRBD2
V gene: TRBV18
clone size: many
J gene: TRBJ2-5
CDR3 protein: CASSPQPSGRETQYF
CDR3 DNA: TGTGCCAGCTCACCTCAGCCTAGCGGGCGTGAGACCCAGTACTTC

D gene: -
V gene: TRBV6-1
clone size: many
J gene: TRBJ2-1
CDR3 protein: CASSEATRGPFSSYNEQFF
CDR3 DNA: TGTGCCAGCAGTGAAGCGACGAGGGGTCCCTTTAGCTCCTACAATGAGCAGTTCTTC

D gene: TRBD2
V gene: TRBV2
clone size: many
J gene: TRBJ2-1
CDR3 protein: CASSGSGGYNEQFF
CDR3 DNA: TGTGCCAGCAGTGGTAGCGGGGGCTACAATGAGCAGTTCTTC

D gene: -
V gene: TRBV7-9
clone size: -
J gene: TRBJ2-3
CDR3 protein: CASSFQKRSPTDTQYF
CDR3 DNA: TGTGCCAGCAGCTTTCAGAAAAGGTCCCCCACAGATACGCAGTATTTT

D gene: TRBD2
V gene: TRBV20-1
clone size: many
J gene: TRBJ2-7
CDR3 protein: CSGRTSGRISSYEQYF
CDR3 DNA: TGCAGTGGGCGGACTAGCGGGAGGATAAGCTCCTACGAGCAGTACTTC

D gene: TRBD1
V gene: TRBV6-1
clone size: -
J gene: TRBJ2-7
CDR3 protein: CASSTRTGPTYEQYF
CDR3 DNA: TGTGCCAGCAGTACCCGGACAGGGCCCACCTACGAGCAGTACTTC

D gene: -
V gene: TRBV7-9
clone size: many
J gene: TRBJ1-1
CDR3 protein: CASRGGQGSTEAFF
CDR3 DNA: TGTGCCAGCAGGGGGGGGCAGGGGAGTACTGAAGCTTTCTTT

D gene: TRBD1
V gene: TRBV30
clone size: -
J gene: TRBJ2-7
CDR3 protein: CACTGEGEQYF
CDR3 DNA: TGTGCCTGTACAGGGGAAGGCGAGCAGTACTTC

D gene: TRBD1
V gene: TRBV5-5
clone size: many
J gene: TRBJ1-1
CDR3 protein: CASSLGDTGGTEAFF
CDR3 DNA: TGTGCCAGCAGCTTGGGAGATACAGGGGGCACTGAAGCTTTCTTT

D gene: -
V gene: TRBV30
clone size: -
J gene: TRBJ1-6
CDR3 protein: CAWRLPGPTLSSPLHF
CDR3 DNA: TGTGCCTGGAGACTACCGGGACCCACTCTTTCATCACCCCTCCACTTT

D gene: TRBD2
V gene: TRBV4-2
clone size: many
J gene: TRBJ2-3
CDR3 protein: CASSQVSGNWADTQYF
CDR3 DNA: TGTGCCAGCAGCCAAGTTAGCGGGAACTGGGCAGATACGCAGTATTTT

D gene: TRBD2
V gene: TRBV7-9
clone size: many
J gene: TRBJ2-1
CDR3 protein: CASSLSSSGLQYNEQFF
CDR3 DNA: TGTGCCAGCAGCTTATCGTCTTCGGGACTACAATACAATGAGCAGTTCTTC

D gene: -
V gene: TRBV28
clone size: -
J gene: TRBJ1-5
CDR3 protein: CASSGQDSGGQPQHF
CDR3 DNA: TGTGCCAGCAGTGGCCAAGATTCCGGCGGGCAGCCCCAGCATTTT

D gene: -
V gene: TRBV28
clone size: many
J gene: TRBJ1-1
CDR3 protein: CASSPPQAGWAEAFF
CDR3 DNA: TGTGCCAGCAGCCCTCCCCAGGCGGGCTGGGCTGAAGCTTTCTTT

D gene: TRBD2
V gene: TRBV29-1
clone size: few
J gene: TRBJ2-1
CDR3 protein: CSVSYPGTSGKYNEQFF
CDR3 DNA: TGCAGCGTCTCCTACCCCGGGACTAGCGGGAAGTACAATGAGCAGTTCTTC

D gene: -
V gene: TRBV9
clone size: -
J gene: TRBJ2-2
CDR3 protein: CASSSGRRGGTGELFF
CDR3 DNA: TGTGCCAGCAGCTCTGGCCGGAGGGGGGGCACCGGGGAGCTGTTTTTT

D gene: -
V gene: TRBV28
clone size: many
J gene: TRBJ2-4
CDR3 protein: CASSFDRNIQYF
CDR3 DNA: TGTGCCAGCAGTTTTGACAGAAACATTCAGTACTTC

D gene: TRBD2
V gene: TRBV20-1
clone size: once
J gene: TRBJ2-7
CDR3 protein: CSAYTVLAGGPEQYF
CDR3 DNA: TGCAGTGCCTACACCGTCCTAGCGGGAGGGCCCGAGCAGTACTTC

D gene: -
V gene: TRBV5-5
clone size: many
J gene: TRBJ1-2
CDR3 protein: CASSLTTEGYGYTF
CDR3 DNA: TGTGCCAGCAGCTTGACGACAGAAGGCTATGGCTACACCTTC

D gene: -
V gene: TRBV2
clone size: many
J gene: TRBJ1-3
CDR3 protein: CASSEVGNTIYF
CDR3 DNA: TGTGCCAGCAGTGAAGTTGGGAACACCATATATTTT

D gene: -
V gene: TRBV18
clone size: -
J gene: TRBJ2-5
CDR3 protein: CASSQMGETQYF
CDR3 DNA: TGTGCCAGCTCACAAATGGGGGAGACCCAGTACTTC

D gene: TRBD2
V gene: TRBV7-2
clone size: many
J gene: TRBJ2-3
CDR3 protein: CASSPGHSLLAGGPTDTQYF
CDR3 DNA: TGTGCCAGCAGCCCGGGCCACAGCTTGCTAGCGGGAGGGCCGACAGATACGCAGTATTTT

D gene: -
V gene: TRBV7-8
clone size: many
J gene: TRBJ1-5
CDR3 protein: CASSLALVDWNQPQHF
CDR3 DNA: TGTGCCAGCAGCTTAGCGTTGGTGGACTGGAATCAGCCCCAGCATTTT